These 14 T cell receptor beta chains came from one sample sequenced in a study of T cell changes during pregnancy in multiple sclerosis. Generated by immunoSEQ multiplex PCR, the TCRdb table keeps only in-frame clones and is missing some. This repertoire shows about 81,000 clones, approximately 94% found once; its top ten account for 2% to 3%. The material was peripheral blood, obtained in the third trimester of pregnancy. The origin of the receptors is a female donor with multiple sclerosis, enrolled in a pregnancy study.

The chain has TRBV6-5 and TRBJ1-1, with D unclear. V dropped 2 bases and J dropped 11 bases, with 15 bases sitting between them. CDR3 length: 13 residues. CDR1 is MNHEY, CDR2 SVGAGI, per germline. The CDR3 protein is CASSYGPSVGAFF. As DNA, the CDR3 is TGTGCCAGCAGTTACGGGCCGTCGGTTGGTGCTTTCTTT.

This clone was counted between two and nine times. The rearrangement links TRBV11-3 to TRBJ1-2; TRBD1 agrees at 8 bases. Losses at the gene ends were 7 bases for V and 3 bases for J; bases not matched to a gene: 7. The CDR3 runs to 14 residues. Germline V gene sequence: CDR1 SGHNT, CDR2 YENEEA. The CDR3 region is CASMRDRIYYGYTF. CDR3 DNA: TGTGCCAGCATGAGGGACAGGATCTACTATGGCTACACCTTC. The full variable domain, with the rest looked up from reference TRBV11-3 and TRBJ1-2, is EAGVVQSPRYKIIEKKQPVAFWCNPISGHNTLYWYLQNLGQGPELLIRYENEEAVDDSQLPKDRFSAERLKGVDSTLKIQPAELGDSAVYLCASMRDRIYYGYTFGSGTRLTVV.

This chain connects TRBV5-1 to TRBJ1-1; D may be TRBD1 (5 bases). The V end lost 1 base, the J end lost 2 bases, and 9 bases lay between the germline ends. Germline CDR1 is SGHRS and CDR2 is YFSETQ. There are 14 residues in the CDR3. Here the CDR3 reads CASSLWQGNTEAFF. CDR3 in DNA: TGCGCCAGCAGCTTGTGGCAGGGAAACACTGAAGCTTTCTTT.

The CDR3 bases are TGTGCCAGCAGCTTAACCGGCACTGAAGCTTTCTTT. Amino acid sequence: CASSLTGTEAFF. The chain combines TRBV7-9 with TRBJ1-1; D is unclear. With 2 bases removed from V and 4 bases from J, the gap between germline ends came to 5 bases. The V gene's germline CDR1 is SEHNR and CDR2 FQNEAQ (reference sequence). The CDR3 consists of 12 residues. The entire variable domain, with the rest obtained from reference TRBV7-9 and TRBJ1-1, is as follows: DTGVSQNPRHKITKRGQNVTFRCDPISEHNRLYWYRQTLGQGPEFLTYFQNEAQLEKSRLLSDRFSAERPKGSFSTLEIQRTEQGDSAMYLCASSLTGTEAFFGQGTRLTVV.

The V call is TRBV6-5, the J call TRBJ2-7; 7 bases are shared with TRBD2. CDR1 is MNHEY and CDR2 is SVGAGI in the germline V gene. There are 15 residues in the CDR3. The V and J ends lost 1 base and 7 bases, in that order; junction bases with no gene match: 10. CDR3 DNA sequence: TGTGCCAGCAGTTACTTCGGCGGGGGTTTGGGGGAGCAGTACTTC. This codes for CASSYFGGGLGEQYF.

Here the CDR3 DNA reads TGTGCCAGCAGCTCACAGGGGGCCGAGCAGTACTTC. Translated, it gives CASSSQGAEQYF. V and J are TRBV11-2 and TRBJ2-7; 9 nucleotides agree with TRBD1. The CDR3 is made up of 12 amino acids. CDR1 and CDR2 from the germline V gene are SGHAT and FQNNGV. V lost 4 bases to trimming and J lost 6 bases; unmatched junction nucleotides: 1.

The chain joins TRBV7-8 to TRBJ2-3, with D hard to call. Germline loops: CDR1 SGHVS, CDR2 FQNEAQ. V was trimmed by 6 bases and J by 1 base, leaving 17 bases between them. The CDR3 is made up of 16 amino acids. The chain's CDR3 is CASRSPQVPGTDTQYF. The CDR3, as DNA: TGTGCCAGCAGATCCCCGCAGGTTCCAGGCACAGATACGCAGTATTTT.

This chain uses TRBV6-1 with TRBJ2-7; 12 bases line up with TRBD1. Germline values: CDR1 MNHNS, CDR2 SASEGT. CDR3 length equals 16 residues. After removal of 0 bases from V and 1 base from J, the junction contained 1 base not matched to a gene. The CDR3 DNA is TGTGCCAGCAGTGAAGCGGGACAGGGGGCATCCTACGAGCAGTACTTC. Amino acid sequence: CASSEAGQGASYEQYF.

This clone was counted once. The CDR3 DNA is TGTGCCAGCAGAAAGACAGTGGACACTGAAGCTTTCTTT. Translated: CASRKTVDTEAFF. The chain uses TRBV6-5 and TRBJ1-1; possibly TRBD1 for D (5 bases). The CDR3 extends over 13 amino acids. V shed 6 bases and J shed 3 bases, with 11 bases lying between them. Per the germline V gene, CDR1 is MNHEY and CDR2 is SVGAGI.

DNA for the CDR3: TGTGCCAGCAGTGAAATGGTGCCAGGGTCGTATGGCTACACCTTC. The encoded protein is CASSEMVPGSYGYTF. The V gene is TRBV2, the J gene TRBJ1-2; D perhaps matches TRBD1 (5 bases). The length of the CDR3 is 15 residues. Per germline, CDR1 SNHLY and CDR2 FYNNEI. Trimming left V 2 bases short and J 5 bases short, with 15 bases between.

This chain uses TRBV5-8 with TRBJ1-4, with TRBD1 identical over 7 bases. In germline, CDR1 is SGHTS, CDR2 YDEGEE. The CDR3 loop spans 15 amino acids. The ends lost 1 base at V and 8 bases at J; junction bases unmatched: 8. CDR3 coding DNA: TGTGCCAGCAGCTTGCAATACAGGGGCGGGGAAAAACTGTTTTTT. Encoded protein: CASSLQYRGGEKLFF.

The gene calls are TRBV27 and TRBJ1-1; TRBD1 is a possible D gene (5 bases). The germline V and J ends were trimmed by 0 bases and 0 bases, with 8 bases remaining between them. Germline V gives CDR1 MNHEY, CDR2 SMNVEV (reference sequence). The CDR3 runs to 15 residues. The CDR3 region has the DNA TGTGCCAGCAGTTTATCCTTACAGGTGAACACTGAAGCTTTCTTT. Protein: CASSLSLQVNTEAFF.

This chain uses TRBV7-9 with TRBJ1-6, with 7 bases matching TRBD1. After removal of 5 bases from V and 3 bases from J, the junction contained 7 bases not matched to a gene. Germline CDR1 is SEHNR and CDR2 is FQNEAQ (reference sequence). This CDR3 has 16 residues. The CDR3, as DNA: TGTGCCAGCAGCGCAGGACAGGAAGACTATAATTCACCCCTCCACTTT. Translation gives CASSAGQEDYNSPLHF.

This chain joins TRBV19 and TRBJ2-7; TRBD1 aligns across 9 bases. V lost 5 bases to trimming and J lost 5 bases; unmatched junction nucleotides: 10. Germline-derived CDR1 and CDR2 are LNHDA and SQIVND (reference sequence). The CDR3 contains 15 residues. The CDR3 DNA reads as TGTGCCAGTAGTTACCAGACAGGGGGTATCGACGAGCAGTACTTC. It codes for CASSYQTGGIDEQYF.